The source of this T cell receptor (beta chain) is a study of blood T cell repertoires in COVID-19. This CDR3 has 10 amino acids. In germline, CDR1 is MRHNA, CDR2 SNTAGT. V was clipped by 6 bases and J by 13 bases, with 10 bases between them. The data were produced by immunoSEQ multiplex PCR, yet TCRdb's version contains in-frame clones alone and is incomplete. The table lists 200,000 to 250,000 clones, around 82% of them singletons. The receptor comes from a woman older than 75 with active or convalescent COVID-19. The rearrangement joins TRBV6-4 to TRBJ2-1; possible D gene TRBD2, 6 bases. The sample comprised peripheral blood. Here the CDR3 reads CASRAGRQFF. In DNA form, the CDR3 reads TGTGCCAGCAGGGCGGGGAGACAGTTCTTC.